Shown below are 14 T cell receptor beta chains from a single sample sequenced in a study of CD8+CD57+ T cells in acquired aplastic anemia. The TCR beta profiling, which covered VDJ combination and CDR3 sequence, was carried out using genomic DNA as the template. TCRdb redid the calling of the reads with MiXCR, one entry per CDR3 protein. The sample yields approximately 260,000 distinct CDR3 sequences, 65% to 90% seen once. Sequencing involved patients with CD8+CD57+ cell expansion previously shown by flow cytometry. Sequenced input: sorted CD4+, CD8+, or CD8+CD57+ T cells (not recorded which) from PBMCs. These TCRs come from a human donor with aplastic anemia.

V and J are TRBV25-1 and TRBJ1-5; unclear D gene. This CDR3 contains 13 residues. Germline values: CDR1 MGHDK, CDR2 SYGVNS. V lost 3 bases to trimming and J lost 2 bases, with 5 bases between them. CDR3 in amino acids: CASSDNGNQPQHF. In DNA, the CDR3 is TGTGCCAGCAGTGATAACGGCAATCAGCCCCAGCATTTT.

CDR3 bases: TGTGCCAGCAGCTCGAACAGGGTCTACAATGAGCAGTTCTTC. This translates into CASSSNRVYNEQFF. This chain uses TRBV5-6 with TRBJ2-1; D is possibly TRBD1 (6 bases). CDR1 and CDR2 from the germline V gene are SGHDT and YYEEEE. The V end was cut by 3 bases, the J end by 3 bases, with 10 bases between. This CDR3 is built from 14 residues.

The J gene is TRBJ1-1, the V gene TRBV5-5, with D unclear. In germline, CDR1 is SGHKS, CDR2 YYEKEE (reference sequence). V lost 2 bases, J lost 4 bases, and 9 bases lay in between. The CDR3 contains 13 residues. The CDR3 nucleotides read TGTGCCAGCAGCTTTGGCGGGGTCACTGAAGCTTTCTTT. Its protein product is CASSFGGVTEAFF.

This chain connects TRBV20-1 to TRBJ1-1, with D unclear. The V end was cut by 6 bases, the J end by 1 base, with 6 bases between. CDR3 length: 11 residues. Germline CDR1 is DFQATT and CDR2 is SNEGSKA (reference sequence). CDR3 nucleotide sequence: TGCAGTGCATGGCGGAACACTGAAGCTTTCTTT. It codes for CSAWRNTEAFF.

This chain connects TRBV7-8 to TRBJ2-1, with D hard to call. CDR3 size: 14 residues. Germline assignment: CDR1 SGHVS and CDR2 FQNEAQ. Trimming took 5 bases from V and 2 from J, leaving 10 bases between them. The chain's CDR3 is CASSPDRTYNEQFF. The CDR3 DNA follows: TGTGCCAGCAGCCCCGATCGCACCTACAATGAGCAGTTCTTC.

The CDR3 nucleotides read TGTGCCATCAGTGAGTCGACTGGAAACACCATATATTTT. Its translation is CAISESTGNTIYF. The gene calls are TRBV10-3 and TRBJ1-3; D uncertain. Trimming shortened V by 0 bases and J by 2 bases, and 2 bases separated the two germline ends. Germline lookup yields CDR1 ENHRY and CDR2 SYGVKD. The CDR3 is 13 amino acids.

This clonotype appeared a single time. No conserved phenylalanine or tryptophan ends this CDR3, so it is likely a read error. Because the CDR3's place on the DNA is in doubt, the DNA is left out and the CDR3 is given as listed by TCRdb. The chain employs TRBV7-9 and TRBJ2-7; the listed D gene, TRBD1, was not tested against the DNA. Termini included, the CDR3 measures 13 amino acids. Germline V gene sequence: CDR1 SEHNR, CDR2 FQNEAQ (reference sequence). Here the CDR3 reads CASSLQTGWGRDE.

Regarding this clonotype: A read error may account for a junction end that differs from germline. V gene TRBV7-9 combines with J gene TRBJ2-5; TRBD1 is a possible D gene (6 bases). CDR3 size: 14 residues. CDR1 and CDR2 from the germline V gene are SEHNR and FQNEAQ (reference sequence). The CDR3 DNA is TGTGCCACCAGCAGTGGCAGCGAGCAGGGGACCGAGTACTTC. Protein sequence: CATSSGSEQGTEYF.

V usage is TRBV29-1 and J usage is TRBJ1-2; D possibly corresponds to TRBD1 (5 bases). This CDR3 region has 13 residues. The V end lost 4 bases, the J end lost 5 bases, and 14 bases lay between the germline ends. Germline CDR1 SQVTM, CDR2 ANQGSEA. CDR3 sequence (DNA): TGCAGCGTTGTAGATGGGGCAACTTATGGCTACACCTTC. It is translated as CSVVDGATYGYTF.

This clonotype occurred a few times. Lacking the conserved final phenylalanine or tryptophan, this CDR3 likely reflects a read error. It is unclear where the CDR3 begins or ends on the DNA, so no DNA is shown, and the CDR3 is as TCRdb lists it. The V and J genes are TRBV2 and TRBJ1-2; the DNA was not compared with TRBD1, the D call given in the table. The germline V gene has CDR1 SNHLY and CDR2 FYNNEI. The CDR3 is 16 amino acids long, termini counted. This chain's CDR3 is CASGDGGTGTQYFGPG.

This clonotype showed up just a few times. The J gene is TRBJ2-3, the V gene TRBV7-8, with TRBD2 matching over 11 bases. Germline CDR1 reads SGHVS; CDR2 reads FQNEAQ. The CDR3 spans 15 residues. With 3 bases clipped from V and 4 bases from J, the junction kept 3 bases outside the gene matches. The CDR3 coding sequence is TGTGCCAGCAGCTTTGAGGGACTAGCGGCAGATACGCAGTATTTT. Translating gives CASSFEGLAADTQYF. The full variable domain, its missing parts supplied by reference TRBV7-8 and TRBJ2-3, is GAGVSQSPRYKVAKRGQDVALRCDPISGHVSLFWYQQALGQGPEFLTYFQNEAQLDKSGLPSDRFFAERPEGSVSTLKIQRTQQEDSAVYLCASSFEGLAADTQYFGPGTRLTVL.

This clonotype was recorded once. The V call is TRBV2, the J call TRBJ1-2, with TRBD1 as a possible D gene (6 bases). Germline V CDR1 and CDR2: SNHLY, FYNNEI. This CDR3 has 13 residues. V shed 6 bases and J shed 7 bases, with 15 bases lying between them. The CDR3 region has the DNA TGTGCCAGCAGCGACGGGGGCGCAGGTGGCTACACCTTC. Translation: CASSDGGAGGYTF.

Concerning this clonotype itself: One end of the junction is discordant with germline, which a read error may explain. V is TRBV19 and J is TRBJ2-3, with D unclear. CDR1 is LNHDA, CDR2 SQIVND, per germline (reference sequence). The CDR3 has 15 residues. The CDR3 nucleotides read TGTGCCAGTAGTATAGCTAACGCAGCCTACAATGCGCAGTATTTC. Protein product: CASSIANAAYNAQYF.

The V and J genes are TRBV7-8 and TRBJ1-1, with D unresolved. Germline V CDR1 and CDR2: SGHVS, FQNEAQ. Trimming pared 0 bases from V and 13 bases from J, leaving 21 bases between. CDR3 size: 15 residues. The CDR3 reads CASSLARTPDTEYFF. CDR3 DNA sequence: TGTGCCAGCAGCTTAGCTCGAACTCCCGATACTGAATATTTCTTT. The whole variable domain, filled in from reference TRBV7-8 and TRBJ1-1, reads GAGVSQSPRYKVAKRGQDVALRCDPISGHVSLFWYQQALGQGPEFLTYFQNEAQLDKSGLPSDRFFAERPEGSVSTLKIQRTQQEDSAVYLCASSLARTPDTEYFFGQGTRLTVV.